The following is a TCR beta chain sequence with its context. The antigen remains unidentified. CDR3 size: 13 residues. The V end lost 8 bases, the J end lost 2 bases, and 11 bases lay between the germline ends. The germline V gene encodes CDR1 SEHNR and CDR2 FQNEAQ (reference sequence). PCR primers comprised 60 Vbeta and 13 Jbeta primers. Repertoires were generated with immunoSEQ multiplex PCR, while TCRdb's copy carries only in-frame clones and drops some. Of under 150,000 clones in the sample, 84% are singletons; the top ten hold more than 2%. These data are taken from a study of cytomegalovirus exposure and HLA in healthy donors. The overall study: Earlier, approximately 190 million T cells were analyzed, and some 120 million unique TCR beta sequences were found among them.

Notes on the study in general: The productive fraction for most TCR beta V segments was about 87% or about 30% in an earlier analysis. A later analysis reported that several of the most significant clusters appeared to be linked to common viral pathogens, among them Epstein-Barr virus. TCR beta chains associated with HLA were, in a later analysis, more clonally expanded than equally common others.

V gene TRBV7-9 combines with J gene TRBJ2-3; tentatively, D is TRBD1 (6 bases). This clonotype was obtained from a boy under 10 years old in good health and CMV-seronegative. The sample consisted of PBMCs. The CDR3 bases are TGTGCCAGCGGGGGCCAAATCACAGATACGCAGTATTTT. Translating it yields CASGGQITDTQYF.